One and the same sample provided the 14 T cell receptor beta chains below, sequenced in a study of blood T cell repertoires in COVID-19. This table comes from immunoSEQ multiplex PCR, and its TCRdb copy is limited to in-frame clones, with some not included. The sample carries 95,000 to 150,000 clones, over 70% recorded once. The sequencing input was peripheral blood. The receptor set was obtained from a man between 65 and 80 years old with acute or convalescent COVID-19.

As DNA, the CDR3 is TGTGCCAGCAGTCGAGACAGCGAAGGGTGGGCTTTCTTT. Translation: CASSRDSEGWAFF. The chain joins TRBV4-2 to TRBJ1-1; D perhaps matches TRBD1 (5 bases). Trimming pared 6 bases from V and 11 bases from J, leaving 19 bases between. The CDR3 has 13 residues. Germline V gene sequence: CDR1 LGHNA, CDR2 YNFKEQ.

The V call is TRBV9, the J call TRBJ1-6, with 9 bases identical to TRBD1. The CDR3 consists of 15 residues. V lost 3 bases to trimming and J lost 10 bases; unmatched junction nucleotides: 8. Germline V gives CDR1 SGDLS, CDR2 YYNGEE. In nucleotides, the CDR3 is TGTGCCAGCAGCGAACAGGGGGCTACTAGATCACCCCTCCACTTT. It translates to CASSEQGATRSPLHF.

The gene calls are TRBV11-2 and TRBJ1-1; tentatively, D is TRBD1 (5 bases). Trimming left V 2 bases short and J 0 bases short, with 13 bases between. Germline V gives CDR1 SGHAT, CDR2 FQNNGV. This CDR3 is 16 amino acids long. For the CDR3, the DNA is TGTGCCAGCAGCTTACTGTTGGGGCAGCTGAACACTGAAGCTTTCTTT. Its translation is CASSLLLGQLNTEAFF.

This clone was detected a few times. The chain links TRBV10-3 to TRBJ1-1; TRBD1 might be the D (6 bases). V was shortened by 10 bases and J by 5 bases, with 17 bases between the two germline ends. Germline V lookup: CDR1 ENHRY, CDR2 SYGVKD. The CDR3 is 13 residues long. The CDR3 coding sequence is TGTGCCACCAAAACACAGGGAGGGACTGAAGCTTTCTTT. Protein sequence: CATKTQGGTEAFF.

The rearrangement links TRBV2 to TRBJ1-2, with D maybe TRBD1 (5 bases). The CDR3 has 13 residues. The V and J ends lost 4 bases and 7 bases respectively, with 13 bases between them. CDR1 SNHLY and CDR2 FYNNEI come from the germline V gene. The CDR3 protein is CASSGRGIFGYTF. The DNA for the CDR3 is TGTGCCAGCAGTGGGCGGGGGATCTTTGGCTACACCTTC. Drawing the rest from reference TRBV2 and TRBJ1-2, the complete variable domain is EPEVTQTPSHQVTQMGQEVILRCVPISNHLYFYWYRQILGQKVEFLVSFYNNEISEKSEIFDDQFSVERPDGSNFTLKIRSTKLEDSAMYFCASSGRGIFGYTFGSGTRLTVV.

This clone turned up a few times. This chain connects TRBV5-6 to TRBJ1-1; TRBD1 might be the D (6 bases). The germline V and J ends were trimmed by 0 bases and 5 bases, with 11 bases remaining between them. CDR1 is SGHDT and CDR2 is YYEEEE in the germline V gene. This CDR3 contains 14 residues. CDR3 coding DNA: TGTGCCAGCAGCTTGGACAGGGAGGGGACTGAAGCTTTCTTT. This gives the protein CASSLDREGTEAFF.

The chain uses TRBV19 and TRBJ2-7, with D uncertain. The CDR3 runs 16 residues. The germline CDR1 and CDR2 sequences are LNHDA and SQIVND (reference sequence). Deletions cut 5 bases from V and 0 bases from J, with 17 bases between. CDR3: CASSVILWSGSYEQYF. In DNA form, the CDR3 reads TGTGCCAGTAGTGTGATTCTATGGTCGGGCTCCTACGAGCAGTACTTC. Together with reference TRBV19 and TRBJ2-7, the CDR3 gives the full variable domain: DGGITQSPKYLFRKEGQNVTLSCEQNLNHDAMYWYRQDPGQGLRLIYYSQIVNDFQKGDIAEGYSVSREKKESFPLTVTSAQKNPTAFYLCASSVILWSGSYEQYFGPGTRLTVT.

Here the CDR3 DNA reads TGTGCCAGCAGCGTACCCCAGGACAGCCGAGGGTACAATGAGCAGTTCTTC. Its translation is CASSVPQDSRGYNEQFF. This chain connects TRBV9 to TRBJ2-1; D is possibly TRBD1 (6 bases). Trimming pared 1 base from V and 4 bases from J, leaving 18 bases between. This CDR3 spans 17 amino acids. The germline CDR1 and CDR2 sequences are SGDLS and YYNGEE.

The rearrangement links TRBV6-6 to TRBJ2-7, with a tentative D call TRBD2 (6 bases). V gave up 2 bases and J gave up 3 bases, with 17 bases separating them. The CDR3 is made up of 16 amino acids. Germline assignment: CDR1 MNHNY and CDR2 SVGAGI (reference sequence). The CDR3 loop is CASSYPPGARDYEQYF. CDR3 nucleotide sequence: TGTGCCAGCAGTTACCCCCCGGGAGCCCGAGACTACGAGCAGTACTTC.

The gene calls are TRBV28 and TRBJ2-3, with 8 bases fitting TRBD2. Germline V gives CDR1 MDHEN, CDR2 SYDVKM. The CDR3 has 15 residues. Losses at the gene ends were 3 bases for V and 1 base for J; bases not matched to a gene: 3. CDR3 sequence: CASSLAGGGTDTQYF. DNA for the CDR3: TGTGCCAGCAGTTTGGCGGGGGGCGGCACAGATACGCAGTATTTT.

The chain joins TRBV5-5 to TRBJ1-2, with D unresolved. Trimming cost V 0 bases and J 5 bases, with 5 bases left between them. This CDR3 spans 12 amino acids. Per germline, CDR1 SGHKS and CDR2 YYEKEE (reference sequence). The CDR3 is CASSLGEYGYTF. CDR3 nucleotides: TGTGCCAGCAGCTTGGGGGAGTATGGCTACACCTTC.

The V and J genes are TRBV6-5 and TRBJ1-2; 7 bases are a match to TRBD1. V dropped 5 bases and J dropped 4; count of bases not matched to a gene: 4. The CDR3 is 13 residues long. CDR1 and CDR2 from the germline V gene are MNHEY and SVGAGI. The CDR3 spells CASSPGQVYGYTF. The CDR3 DNA reads TGTGCCAGCAGTCCTGGACAGGTCTATGGCTACACCTTC.

This clone has more than one count but fewer than ten. The chain carries TRBV10-3 and TRBJ1-1; D gene ambiguous. The germline V and J ends were trimmed by 5 bases and 2 bases, with 9 bases remaining between them. From germline, CDR1 is ENHRY and CDR2 SYGVKD. The CDR3 loop spans 13 amino acids. The CDR3 DNA follows: TGTGCCATCAGTAGGGAGGGAAACACTGAAGCTTTCTTT. Encoded protein: CAISREGNTEAFF.

This clone was found once. V and J are TRBV5-1 and TRBJ1-1, with 8 bases aligning to TRBD1. The CDR3 contains 14 residues. Germline assignment: CDR1 SGHRS and CDR2 YFSETQ. V gave up 4 bases and J gave up 1 base; unmatched junction bases: 3. The DNA for the CDR3 is TGCGCCAGCAGCCAGACAGGGGCGAACACTGAAGCTTTCTTT. Its translation: CASSQTGANTEAFF.